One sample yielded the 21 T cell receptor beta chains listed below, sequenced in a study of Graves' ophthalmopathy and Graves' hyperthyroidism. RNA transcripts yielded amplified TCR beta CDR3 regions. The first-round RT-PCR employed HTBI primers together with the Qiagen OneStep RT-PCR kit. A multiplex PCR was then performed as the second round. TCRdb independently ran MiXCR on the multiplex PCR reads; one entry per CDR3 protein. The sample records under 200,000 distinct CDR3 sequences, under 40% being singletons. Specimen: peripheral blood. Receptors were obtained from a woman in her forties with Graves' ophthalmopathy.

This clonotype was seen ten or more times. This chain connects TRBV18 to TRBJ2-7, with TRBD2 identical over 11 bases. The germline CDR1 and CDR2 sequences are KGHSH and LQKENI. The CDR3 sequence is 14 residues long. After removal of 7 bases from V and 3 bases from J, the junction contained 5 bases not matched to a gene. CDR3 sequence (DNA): TGTGCCAGCTTAGGGACTAGCGGCCTCTACGAGCAGTACTTC. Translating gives CASLGTSGLYEQYF.

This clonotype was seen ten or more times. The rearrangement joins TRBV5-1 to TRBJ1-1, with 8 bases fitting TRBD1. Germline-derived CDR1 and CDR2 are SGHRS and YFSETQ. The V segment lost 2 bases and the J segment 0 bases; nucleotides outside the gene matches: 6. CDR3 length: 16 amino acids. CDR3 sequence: CASSFRGQSMNTEAFF. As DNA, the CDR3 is TGCGCCAGCAGCTTCAGGGGGCAATCCATGAACACTGAAGCTTTCTTT.

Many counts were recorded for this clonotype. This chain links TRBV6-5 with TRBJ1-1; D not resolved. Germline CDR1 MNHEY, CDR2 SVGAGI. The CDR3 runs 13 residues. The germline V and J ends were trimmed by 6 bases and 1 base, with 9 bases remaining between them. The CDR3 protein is CASSTESNTEAFF. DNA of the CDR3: TGTGCCAGCAGCACAGAGTCGAACACTGAAGCTTTCTTT.

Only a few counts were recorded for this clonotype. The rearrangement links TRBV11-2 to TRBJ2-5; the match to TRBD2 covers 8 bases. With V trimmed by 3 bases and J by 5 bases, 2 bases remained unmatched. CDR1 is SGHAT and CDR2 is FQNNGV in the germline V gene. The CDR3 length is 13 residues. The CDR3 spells CASSFGGVETQYF. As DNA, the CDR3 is TGTGCCAGCAGCTTCGGGGGGGTCGAGACCCAGTACTTC.

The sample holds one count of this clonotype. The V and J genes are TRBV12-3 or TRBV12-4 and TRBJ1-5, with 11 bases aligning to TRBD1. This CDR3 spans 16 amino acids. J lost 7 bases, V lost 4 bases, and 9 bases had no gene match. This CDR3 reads CASSSGQGARGQPQHF. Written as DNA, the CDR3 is TGTGCCAGCAGTTCCGGACAGGGGGCTCGCGGACAGCCCCAGCATTTT.

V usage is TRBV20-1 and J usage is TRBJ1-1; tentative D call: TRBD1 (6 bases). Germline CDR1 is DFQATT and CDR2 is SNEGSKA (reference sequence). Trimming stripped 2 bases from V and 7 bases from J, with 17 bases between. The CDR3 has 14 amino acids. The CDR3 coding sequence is TGCAGTGCTAGAATGAGGGGACACGGAGGTGAAGCTTTCTTT. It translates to CSARMRGHGGEAFF.

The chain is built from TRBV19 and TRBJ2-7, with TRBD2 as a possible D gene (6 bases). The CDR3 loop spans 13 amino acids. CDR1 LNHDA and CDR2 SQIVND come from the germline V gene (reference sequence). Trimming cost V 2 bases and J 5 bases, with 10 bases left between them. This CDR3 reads CASSIWRGDEQYF. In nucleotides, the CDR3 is TGTGCCAGTAGTATATGGAGGGGTGACGAGCAGTACTTC. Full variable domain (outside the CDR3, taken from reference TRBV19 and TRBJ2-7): DGGITQSPKYLFRKEGQNVTLSCEQNLNHDAMYWYRQDPGQGLRLIYYSQIVNDFQKGDIAEGYSVSREKKESFPLTVTSAQKNPTAFYLCASSIWRGDEQYFGPGTRLTVT.

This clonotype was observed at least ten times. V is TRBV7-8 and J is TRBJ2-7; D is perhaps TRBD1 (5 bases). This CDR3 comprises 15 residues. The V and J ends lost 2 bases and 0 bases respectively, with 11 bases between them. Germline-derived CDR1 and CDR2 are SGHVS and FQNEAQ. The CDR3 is CASSLQGPSSYEQYF. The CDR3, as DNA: TGTGCCAGCAGCTTACAGGGTCCAAGCTCCTACGAGCAGTACTTC.

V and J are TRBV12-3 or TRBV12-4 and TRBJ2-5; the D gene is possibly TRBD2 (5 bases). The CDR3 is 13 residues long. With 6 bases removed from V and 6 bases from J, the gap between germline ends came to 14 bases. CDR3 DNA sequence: TGTGCCAGCAGCGACGGAGGTGGGAAGACCCAGTACTTC. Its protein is CASSDGGGKTQYF.

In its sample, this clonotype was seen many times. The CDR3 here is CASSFHGGPTYEQYF. The CDR3 coding sequence is TGTGCCAGCAGTTTTCACGGCGGCCCGACCTACGAGCAGTACTTC. The chain links TRBV27 to TRBJ2-7; D unresolved. The CDR3 has 15 amino acids. Germline CDR1 is MNHEY and CDR2 is SMNVEV (reference sequence). V shed 3 bases and J shed 2 bases, with 14 bases lying between them.

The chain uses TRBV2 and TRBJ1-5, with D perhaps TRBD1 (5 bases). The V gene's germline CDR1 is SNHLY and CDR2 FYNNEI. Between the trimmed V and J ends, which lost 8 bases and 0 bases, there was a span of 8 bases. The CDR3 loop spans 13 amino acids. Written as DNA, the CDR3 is TGTGCCAGCCAGGGAGTTAGCAATCAGCCCCAGCATTTT. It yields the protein CASQGVSNQPQHF.

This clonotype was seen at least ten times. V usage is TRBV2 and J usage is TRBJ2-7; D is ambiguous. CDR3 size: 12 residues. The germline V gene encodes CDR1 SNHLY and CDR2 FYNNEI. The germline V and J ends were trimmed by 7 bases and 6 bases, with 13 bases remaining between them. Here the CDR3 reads CASNRAISEQYF. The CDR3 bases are TGTGCCAGCAATCGGGCTATAAGCGAGCAGTACTTC.

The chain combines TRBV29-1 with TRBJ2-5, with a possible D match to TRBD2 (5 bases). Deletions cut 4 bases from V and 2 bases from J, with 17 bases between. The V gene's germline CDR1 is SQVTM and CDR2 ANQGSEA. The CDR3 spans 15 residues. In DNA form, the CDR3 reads TGCAGCGTTGCGCGGAGCGGAGCAGGTCAAGAGACCCAGTACTTC. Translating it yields CSVARSGAGQETQYF.

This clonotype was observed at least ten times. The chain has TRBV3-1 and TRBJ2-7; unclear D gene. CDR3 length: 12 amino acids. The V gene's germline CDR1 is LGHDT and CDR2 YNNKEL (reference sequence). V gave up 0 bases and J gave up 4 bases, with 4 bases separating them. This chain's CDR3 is CASSQERYEQYF. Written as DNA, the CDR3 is TGTGCCAGCAGCCAAGAGCGGTACGAGCAGTACTTC.

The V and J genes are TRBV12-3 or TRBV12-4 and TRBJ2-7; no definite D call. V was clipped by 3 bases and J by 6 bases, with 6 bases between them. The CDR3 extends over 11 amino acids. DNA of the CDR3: TGTGCCAGCAGTTTTCTATCCGAGCAGTACTTC. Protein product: CASSFLSEQYF.

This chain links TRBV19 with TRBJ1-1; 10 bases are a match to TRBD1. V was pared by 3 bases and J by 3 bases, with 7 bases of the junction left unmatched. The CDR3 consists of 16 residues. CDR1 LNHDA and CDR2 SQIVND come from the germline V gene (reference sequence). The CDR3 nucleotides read TGTGCCAGTAGTATCTTTGGGACAGGGGCCCACACTGAAGCTTTCTTT. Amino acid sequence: CASSIFGTGAHTEAFF. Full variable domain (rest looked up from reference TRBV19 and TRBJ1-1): DGGITQSPKYLFRKEGQNVTLSCEQNLNHDAMYWYRQDPGQGLRLIYYSQIVNDFQKGDIAEGYSVSREKKESFPLTVTSAQKNPTAFYLCASSIFGTGAHTEAFFGQGTRLTVV.

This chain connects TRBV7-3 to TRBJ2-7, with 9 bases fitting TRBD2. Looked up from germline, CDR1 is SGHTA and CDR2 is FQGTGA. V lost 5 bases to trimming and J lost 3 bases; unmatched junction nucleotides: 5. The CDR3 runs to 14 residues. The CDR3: CASSPSGVGYEQYF. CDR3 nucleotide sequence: TGTGCCAGCAGCCCTAGCGGGGTGGGCTACGAGCAGTACTTC.

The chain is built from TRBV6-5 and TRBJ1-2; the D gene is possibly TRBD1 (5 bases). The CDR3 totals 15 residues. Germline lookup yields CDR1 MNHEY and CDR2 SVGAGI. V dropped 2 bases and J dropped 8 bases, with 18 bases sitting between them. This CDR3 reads CASSYPGTHPGGYTF. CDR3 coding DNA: TGTGCCAGCAGTTACCCCGGGACCCACCCGGGCGGCTACACCTTC.

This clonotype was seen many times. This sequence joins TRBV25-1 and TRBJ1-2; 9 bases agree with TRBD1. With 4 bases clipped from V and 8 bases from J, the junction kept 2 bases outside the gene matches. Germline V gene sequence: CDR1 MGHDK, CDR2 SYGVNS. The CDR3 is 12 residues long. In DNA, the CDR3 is TGTGCCAGCAGTGGTGGGACAGGGGGCTACACCTTC. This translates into CASSGGTGGYTF.

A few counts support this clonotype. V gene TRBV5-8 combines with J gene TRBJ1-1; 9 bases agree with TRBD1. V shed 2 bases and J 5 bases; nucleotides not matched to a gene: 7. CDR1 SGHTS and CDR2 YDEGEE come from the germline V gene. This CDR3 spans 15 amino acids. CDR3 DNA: TGTGCCAGCAGCTTACTACAGGGGGCGAGTACTGAAGCTTTCTTT. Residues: CASSLLQGASTEAFF.

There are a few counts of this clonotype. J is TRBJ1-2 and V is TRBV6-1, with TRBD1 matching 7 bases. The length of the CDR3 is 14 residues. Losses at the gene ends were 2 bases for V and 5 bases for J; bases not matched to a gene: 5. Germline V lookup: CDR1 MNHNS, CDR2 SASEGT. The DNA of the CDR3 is TGTGCCAGCAGTGAACCTGGGACAGATTATGGCTACACCTTC. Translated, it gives CASSEPGTDYGYTF.